Below, 14 T cell receptor beta chains from the same sample are listed, as sequenced in a study of blood T cells in healthy people across ages. For the second PCR, which ran for about 7 to 12 cycles, a sample-barcoded 5' primer and a J-beta primer mix were used. MiXCR, run by TCRdb on the 5' RACE reads, gives a single entry per CDR3 protein. The table has approximately 1.5 million distinct CDR3 sequences, about 35% seen once. Source material: blood. All receptors come from a young woman in good health.

The chain is built from TRBV6-1 and TRBJ1-2, with no clear D. V lost 0 bases and J lost 6, with 11 bases in between. The CDR3 is 14 amino acids. CDR1 and CDR2 from the germline V gene are MNHNS and SASEGT. The CDR3 loop is CASSEASIQNGYTF. CDR3 sequence (DNA): TGTGCCAGCAGTGAAGCGTCGATACAGAATGGCTACACCTTC.

This clonotype was counted a few times. The chain recombines TRBV5-1 with TRBJ2-1; D is tentatively TRBD1 or TRBD2 (5 bases each). The V gene lost 0 bases and the J gene lost 4 bases, with 11 bases spanning the gap. CDR3 length equals 15 residues. Germline CDR1 is SGHRS and CDR2 is YFSETQ. The CDR3 sequence is CASSLVGDGYNEQFF. DNA of the CDR3: TGCGCCAGCAGCTTGGTGGGGGATGGGTACAATGAGCAGTTCTTC. The variable domain in full, with the rest retrieved from reference TRBV5-1 and TRBJ2-1, is KAGVTQTPRYLIKTRGQQVTLSCSPISGHRSVSWYQQTPGQGLQFLFEYFSETQRNKGNFPGRFSGRQFSNSRSEMNVSTLELGDSALYLCASSLVGDGYNEQFFGPGTRLTVL.

The rearrangement joins TRBV19 to TRBJ2-1; 8 positions match TRBD2. The CDR3 contains 16 residues. The J segment lost 1 base and the V segment lost 5 bases, leaving 7 bases of the junction unmatched. Germline V gene data show CDR1 as LNHDA and CDR2 as SQIVND (reference sequence). This CDR3 reads CASSSREGRSYNEQFF. DNA of the CDR3: TGTGCCAGTAGTTCCCGGGAGGGCCGGTCCTACAATGAGCAGTTCTTC.

This clonotype was picked up one time. Germline and junction disagree at one end, which may indicate a read error. The chain combines TRBV5-1 with TRBJ2-2, with a possible D match to TRBD2 (5 bases). CDR1 and CDR2 (germline): SGHRS, YFSETQ. The CDR3 totals 16 residues. This CDR3 reads CASSSDGASNTGERFF. DNA of the CDR3: TGCGCCAGCAGCTCCGACGGAGCCTCGAACACCGGGGAGCGGTTTTTT.

V gene TRBV12-3 or TRBV12-4 combines with J gene TRBJ2-3; D is uncertain. The CDR3 extends over 14 amino acids. V shed 2 bases and J shed 6 bases, with 12 bases lying between them. DNA of the CDR3: TGTGCCAGCAGTTTACCGGGCGGTGGGGATACGCAGTATTTT. This translates into CASSLPGGGDTQYF.

This clonotype occurred a few times. This chain connects TRBV5-1 to TRBJ2-3, with TRBD2 identical over 7 bases. Germline-derived CDR1 and CDR2 are SGHRS and YFSETQ. This CDR3 comprises 13 residues. The trim removed 6 bases at V and 7 bases at J, leaving 8 bases unmatched. The CDR3 sequence: CASTPSGVYTQYF. For the CDR3, the DNA is TGCGCCAGCACCCCGAGCGGGGTATATACGCAGTATTTT.

The chain links TRBV12-3 or TRBV12-4 to TRBJ1-4; D is ambiguous. Trimming removed 6 bases at V and 8 bases at J, with 16 bases between. CDR3 length: 14 residues. In DNA form, the CDR3 reads TGTGCCAGCAGCTCGATTCGGGGAGGGGAAAAACTGTTTTTT. Translated, it gives CASSSIRGGEKLFF.

This clonotype has more than one count but fewer than ten. CDR3 nucleotides: TGCAGTGCCAGCGGGGGGCCCTGGGAGACCCAGTACTTC. As protein: CSASGGPWETQYF. The chain has TRBV20-1 and TRBJ2-5; 9 bases line up with TRBD2. CDR1 is DFQATT, CDR2 SNEGSKA, per germline (reference sequence). The CDR3 loop spans 13 amino acids. After removal of 6 bases from V and 5 bases from J, the junction contained 7 bases not matched to a gene.

This rearrangement joins TRBV6-5 to TRBJ2-6; 9 bases agree with TRBD1. This CDR3 has 16 residues. The germline V gene has CDR1 MNHEY and CDR2 SVGAGI. J gave up 4 bases and V 5 bases, and 6 bases lay outside the gene matches. Written as DNA, the CDR3 is TGTGCCAGCAGTAGGGGACAGGGATCCGGGGCCAACGTCCTGACTTTC. Amino acid sequence: CASSRGQGSGANVLTF.

The V gene is TRBV4-1, the J gene TRBJ2-5; TRBD1 agrees at 10 bases. Germline values: CDR1 MGHRA, CDR2 YSYEKL. The CDR3 contains 16 residues. J gave up 0 bases and V 3 bases, and 4 bases lay outside the gene matches. CDR3 in DNA: TGCGCCAGCAGCCAGTCGGACAGGGGGTACCAAGAGACCCAGTACTTC. The encoded protein is CASSQSDRGYQETQYF.

The V call is TRBV18, the J call TRBJ2-7, with a weak D call TRBD1 (6 bases). Germline-derived CDR1 and CDR2 are KGHSH and LQKENI. The length of the CDR3 is 17 residues. V was clipped by 3 bases and J by 0 bases, with 18 bases between them. The CDR3 bases are TGTGCCAGCTCACCCGTGGACAGCCGAACCTTCTCCTACGAGCAGTACTTC. Translation: CASSPVDSRTFSYEQYF.

The V and J genes are TRBV24-1 and TRBJ2-5, with unresolved D. The V gene's germline CDR1 is KGHDR and CDR2 SFDVKD. Trimming took 5 bases from V and 2 from J, leaving 8 bases between them. The CDR3 is 13 residues long. As DNA, the CDR3 is TGTGCCACCAGTGGAACAGCTCAAGAGACCCAGTACTTC. It translates to CATSGTAQETQYF.

This clonotype has more than one count but fewer than ten. The chain uses TRBV12-3 or TRBV12-4 and TRBJ1-5; D is uncertain. CDR3 length equals 13 residues. Deletions cut 3 bases from V and 4 bases from J, with 7 bases between. CDR3 sequence reads: CASSFRWNQPQHF. CDR3 DNA sequence: TGTGCCAGCAGTTTTAGGTGGAATCAGCCCCAGCATTTT.

This clonotype was detected ten times or more. The chain uses TRBV29-1 and TRBJ2-3; a weak D match, TRBD2 (6 bases). The CDR3 has 13 amino acids. CDR1 is SQVTM, CDR2 ANQGSEA, per germline. Trimming took off 4 bases at V and 4 bases at J, with 12 bases between the two ends. The CDR3 region is CSVGLVLSDTQYF. In DNA, the CDR3 is TGCAGCGTTGGACTAGTTTTGTCAGATACGCAGTATTTT.